This TCR beta chain was retrieved from a study of T cells after yellow fever vaccination. Study outcomes and limitations: Booster samples showed a return of most primary-vaccination clones (almost 97% CD4, roughly 85% CD8).

Via MiXCR, TCRdb re-called the 5' RACE reads, giving one row per CDR3 protein. The data hold tens of thousands of distinct CDR3 sequences, with approximately 7.4% observed a single time. This clonotype was found many times. Its cognate antigen is unknown. This CDR3 spans 13 amino acids. Germline V gene data show CDR1 as DFQATT and CDR2 as SNEGSKA (reference sequence). V was trimmed by 2 bases and J by 0 bases, leaving 8 bases between them. Here the sequenced sample was CD8+ T cells sorted from PBMCs, taken 15 days after the yellow fever booster vaccination. The receptor comes from a man aged 25 to 40 who received the YFV17D yellow fever vaccine. The V and J genes are TRBV20-1 and TRBJ2-7, with unresolved D. CDR3 in DNA: TGCAGTGCTAGACCCCGGAGCTCCTACGAGCAGTACTTC. Its protein product is CSARPRSSYEQYF.